This T cell receptor beta chain was captured in a study of blood T cell repertoires in COVID-19 (dated by TCRdb to 2020 to 2022). Notes on the research overall: Samples covering the acute and convalescent phases of COVID-19 were provided by collaborators in the United States, Italy and Spain. Samples were obtained from the ongoing ImmuneRACE study (first 160 participants) and from 1,254 subjects provided by 6 global collaborators. The material from the prospective study consisted of cDNA or gDNA derived from T cells, B-cell-depleted T cells, or PBMCs. Nearly every sample came with metadata listing a de-identified subject ID, COVID-19 status, age in years and sex. Where HLA class I and class II types were available, the types were taken from metadata supplied by the sample provider, not from assay-based typing. The dataset comprised deeply sampled blood TCRbeta repertoires from subjects exposed to, actively infected with, or recovered from COVID-19. A freely available public database, intended as a resource for researchers studying the immune response to SARS-CoV-2, is where the repertoires were released.

Germline trimming: 3 bases from V, 8 bases from J; junction bases outside gene matches: 11. CDR3 length: 17 amino acids, cysteine to phenylalanine. The sequence is cut down to CDR3 DNA, 51 bases in frame from base 1. CDR1 and CDR2 (LNHDA, SQIVND) derive from the germline V gene (reference sequence). The paper as a whole reports these results and caveats: The quantity of clinical and demographic metadata differed by source and by participant and was supplied without curation.

Whole blood was collected in K2EDTA tubes by collaborating institutions according to the institutions' own protocols. For TCRbeta analysis, collaborators shipped samples in one of three forms: frozen whole blood, isolated PBMCs, or DNA extracted from either of those sample types. About this clone itself: Its recognized antigen is unknown. No much larger clone is present one base from it, and per-base qualities are unavailable.

TCRbeta CDR3 regions were amplified from genomic DNA by means of the immunoSEQ Assay, a bias-controlled multiplex PCR. As for the authors' bioinformatics: The number of nucleated cells in each sample was estimated from the amplification of reference gene primers within the assay. To quantify the absolute abundance of each unique TCRbeta CDR3 rearrangement, sequence reads were collapsed and filtered. For each sample, productive Simpson clonality was calculated as the square root of Simpson's diversity index over productive rearrangements. TCRdb mirrors the immuneACCESS table, restricted to in-frame sequences. Some clones are absent from its copies; in checked studies, under half trace to an unresolved V gene, and the reason for the others is unknown. V, J and clone size are taken as reported in that table, and D and trimming were inferred from the DNA itself. Recorded for this sample are approximately 190,000 clones; about 83% of them occurred a single time. The ten biggest clones cover around 5.5% of the sample.

This clonotype was sampled from a woman aged 70 to 79 with active or convalescent COVID-19. The chain uses TRBV19 and TRBJ2-1; 12 central bases correspond to TRBD2. The sample consisted of peripheral blood. The nucleotide sequence is TGTGCCAGTAGTATGAGGCTAGCGGGAGGGCCAGGCGATGAGCAGTTCTTC. Its protein is CASSMRLAGGPGDEQFF. Outside the CDR3, residues come from the reference TRBV19 and TRBJ2-1 proteins, so the full variable domain is: DGGITQSPKYLFRKEGQNVTLSCEQNLNHDAMYWYRQDPGQGLRLIYYSQIVNDFQKGDIAEGYSVSREKKESFPLTVTSAQKNPTAFYLCASSMRLAGGPGDEQFFGPGTRLTVL.